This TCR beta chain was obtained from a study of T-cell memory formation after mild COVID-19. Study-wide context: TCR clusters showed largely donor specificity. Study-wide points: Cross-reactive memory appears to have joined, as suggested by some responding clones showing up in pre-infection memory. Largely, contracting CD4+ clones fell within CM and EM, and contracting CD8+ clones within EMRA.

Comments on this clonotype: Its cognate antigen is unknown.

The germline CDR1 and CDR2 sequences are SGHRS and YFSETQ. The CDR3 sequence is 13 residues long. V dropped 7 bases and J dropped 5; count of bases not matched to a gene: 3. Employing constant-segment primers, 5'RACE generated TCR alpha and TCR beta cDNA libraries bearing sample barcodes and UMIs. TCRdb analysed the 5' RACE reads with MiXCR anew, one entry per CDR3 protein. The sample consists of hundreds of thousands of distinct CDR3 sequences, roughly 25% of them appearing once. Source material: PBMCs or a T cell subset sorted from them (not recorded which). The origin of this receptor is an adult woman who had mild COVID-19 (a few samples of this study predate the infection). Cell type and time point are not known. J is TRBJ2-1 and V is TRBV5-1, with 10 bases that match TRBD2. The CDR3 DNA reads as TGCGCCAGCGGTGGACTAGCGGACAATGAGCAGTTCTTC. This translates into CASGGLADNEQFF.